The T cell receptor beta chain described here comes from a study of blood T cell repertoires in COVID-19. The data were produced by immunoSEQ multiplex PCR, yet TCRdb's version contains in-frame clones alone and is incomplete. The sample carries more than 300,000 clones, about nine tenths recorded once. This clone was seen once. Adults between about 18 and 89 years of age took part from 20 to 25 US areas. V was pared by 4 bases and J by 4 bases, with 8 bases of the junction left unmatched. CDR1 is SGHTA and CDR2 is FQGNSA in the germline V gene. The CDR3 covers 15 residues. Sequenced: PBMCs or T cells enriched from blood (not recorded which). This chain uses TRBV7-2 with TRBJ1-2, with 8 bases that match TRBD1. The TCR originated in a woman between 40 and 55 years old who had been exposed to COVID-19. The CDR3 loop reads CASSYDGQGPYGYTF. The CDR3 DNA reads TGTGCCAGCAGCTATGATGGACAGGGCCCCTATGGCTACACCTTC. Complete variable domain (other parts from reference TRBV7-2 and TRBJ1-2): GAGVSQSPSNKVTEKGKDVELRCDPISGHTALYWYRQSLGQGLEFLIYFQGNSAPDKSGLPSDRFSAERTGGSVSTLTIQRTQQEDSAVYLCASSYDGQGPYGYTFGSGTRLTVV.